This entry lists 2 T cell receptor beta chains sequenced from one sample in a study of T cells in Graves' hyperthyroidism and ophthalmopathy. RNA transcripts served as the template for amplifying TCR beta CDR3 regions. A set of HTBI primers served as the primers for a first-round RT-PCR of the TCR CDR3. TCRdb called the multiplex PCR reads again in MiXCR, with one record for every CDR3 protein. This sample yields 470,000 or so distinct CDR3 sequences, of which 20% to 25% are seen a single time; approximately 26% belongs to the top ten. Specimen: blood. These receptors originate from a man aged 18 to 35 with Graves' hyperthyroidism.

A few counts support this clonotype. The chain has TRBV7-2 and TRBJ1-1, with D perhaps matching TRBD1 (5 bases). The CDR3 has 14 residues. V dropped 0 bases and J dropped 5 bases, with 10 bases sitting between them. In germline, CDR1 is SGHTA, CDR2 FQGNSA. The CDR3 region has the DNA TGTGCCAGCAGCTTAGCGAGGCCAGGGACTGAAGCTTTCTTT. It is translated as CASSLARPGTEAFF. Supplemented by reference TRBV7-2 and TRBJ1-1, the full variable domain reads GAGVSQSPSNKVTEKGKDVELRCDPISGHTALYWYRQSLGQGLEFLIYFQGNSAPDKSGLPSDRFSAERTGGSVSTLTIQRTQQEDSAVYLCASSLARPGTEAFFGQGTRLTVV.

The V call is TRBV28, the J call TRBJ2-7, with D perhaps matching TRBD1 (6 bases). Deletions cut 5 bases from V and 4 bases from J, with 18 bases between. Germline V gene sequence: CDR1 MDHEN, CDR2 SYDVKM. The CDR3 extends over 15 amino acids. For the CDR3, the DNA is TGTGCCAGCAGTCCCCCTGGGGGCCCAGCTTACGAGCAGTACTTC. This codes for CASSPPGGPAYEQYF.